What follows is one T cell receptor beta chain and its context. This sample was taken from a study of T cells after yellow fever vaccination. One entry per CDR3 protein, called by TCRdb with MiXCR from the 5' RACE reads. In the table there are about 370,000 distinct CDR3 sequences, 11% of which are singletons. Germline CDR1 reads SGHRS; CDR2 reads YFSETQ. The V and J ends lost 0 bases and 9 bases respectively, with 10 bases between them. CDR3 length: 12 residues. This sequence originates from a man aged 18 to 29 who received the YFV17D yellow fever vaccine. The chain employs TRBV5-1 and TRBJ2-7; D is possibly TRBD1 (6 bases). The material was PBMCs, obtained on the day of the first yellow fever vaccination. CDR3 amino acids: CASSLDLGGQYF. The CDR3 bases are TGCGCCAGCAGCTTGGATCTAGGGGGGCAGTACTTC.